These 14 T cell receptor beta chains came from one sample sequenced in a study of T cell responses to AZD1222 COVID-19 vaccine. Profiled with immunoSEQ multiplex PCR; TCRdb holds only in-frame clones, not every one. The table shows 82,000 or so clones, with 90% occurring only once. The sample here was peripheral blood, taken on day 0 of AZD1222 vaccination. These receptors were collected from an adult in good health.

The chain joins TRBV28 to TRBJ1-5; D might be TRBD1 (6 bases). This CDR3 spans 18 amino acids. V lost 7 bases and J 0 bases, leaving 22 bases between the germline ends. CDR1 and CDR2 from the germline V gene are MDHEN and SYDVKM. DNA of the CDR3: TGTGCCAGCACCCTGTCGCTTCTAAAGGGGGATAGCAATCAGCCCCAGCATTTT. It encodes CASTLSLLKGDSNQPQHF.

The V gene is TRBV19, the J gene TRBJ1-5, with D possibly being TRBD1 (6 bases). This CDR3 is 14 amino acids long. Germline assignment: CDR1 LNHDA and CDR2 SQIVND (reference sequence). V lost 5 bases to trimming and J lost 3 bases, with 11 bases between them. CDR3 residues: CASSEGQHNQPQHF. CDR3 bases: TGTGCCAGTAGTGAAGGACAGCACAATCAGCCCCAGCATTTT. The variable domain in full, with the rest retrieved from reference TRBV19 and TRBJ1-5, is DGGITQSPKYLFRKEGQNVTLSCEQNLNHDAMYWYRQDPGQGLRLIYYSQIVNDFQKGDIAEGYSVSREKKESFPLTVTSAQKNPTAFYLCASSEGQHNQPQHFGDGTRLSIL.

The chain carries TRBV6-5 and TRBJ2-7; 7 bases fit TRBD1. Germline CDR1 is MNHEY and CDR2 is SVGAGI. The length of the CDR3 is 15 residues. V lost 5 bases to trimming and J lost 0 bases; unmatched junction nucleotides: 7. The CDR3 region has the DNA TGTGCCAGCAGTCGACAGGGATTGGGCTCCTACGAGCAGTACTTC. It is translated as CASSRQGLGSYEQYF.

This sequence joins TRBV7-2 and TRBJ2-3; a possible D gene is TRBD1 (6 bases). Looked up from germline, CDR1 is SGHTA and CDR2 is FQGNSA. V shed 0 bases and J shed 6 bases, with 7 bases lying between them. The CDR3 is 13 amino acids. CDR3 sequence: CASSLAGADTQYF. In DNA, the CDR3 is TGTGCCAGCAGCTTAGCGGGGGCGGATACGCAGTATTTT. Drawing the rest from reference TRBV7-2 and TRBJ2-3, the complete variable domain is GAGVSQSPSNKVTEKGKDVELRCDPISGHTALYWYRQSLGQGLEFLIYFQGNSAPDKSGLPSDRFSAERTGGSVSTLTIQRTQQEDSAVYLCASSLAGADTQYFGPGTRLTVL.

The chain couples TRBV5-1 to TRBJ1-4; 9 nucleotides match TRBD1. J was trimmed by 7 bases and V by 0 bases; bases with no gene match: 7. This CDR3 is 16 amino acids long. Per the germline V gene, CDR1 is SGHRS and CDR2 is YFSETQ. This CDR3 is CASSLGPGTGSEKLFF. CDR3 DNA: TGCGCCAGCAGCTTGGGGCCGGGGACAGGGAGTGAAAAACTGTTTTTT. The entire variable domain, with the rest obtained from reference TRBV5-1 and TRBJ1-4, is as follows: KAGVTQTPRYLIKTRGQQVTLSCSPISGHRSVSWYQQTPGQGLQFLFEYFSETQRNKGNFPGRFSGRQFSNSRSEMNVSTLELGDSALYLCASSLGPGTGSEKLFFGSGTQLSVL.

This rearrangement joins TRBV6-5 to TRBJ2-2; 7 nucleotides align to TRBD1. The V gene's germline CDR1 is MNHEY and CDR2 SVGAGI. V was clipped by 6 bases and J by 0 bases; unmatched bases: 4. The CDR3 is 15 amino acids. The CDR3 DNA reads as TGTGCCAGCAGAGCCGGGACAGCGAACACCGGGGAGCTGTTTTTT. Protein product: CASRAGTANTGELFF.

V and J are TRBV6-5 and TRBJ2-3; no reliable D call. The ends were cut back, 2 bases at V and 0 bases at J, with 9 bases in the middle. Looked up from germline, CDR1 is MNHEY and CDR2 is SVGAGI. The CDR3 runs to 15 residues. The CDR3 sequence: CASSYPLSSTDTQYF. The CDR3 DNA reads as TGTGCCAGCAGTTACCCCCTTTCTAGCACAGATACGCAGTATTTT.

The chain combines TRBV6-5 with TRBJ2-7, with TRBD1 identical over 8 bases. The germline V gene encodes CDR1 MNHEY and CDR2 SVGAGI. This CDR3 spans 15 amino acids. The junction had 12 bases not matched to a gene; V was cut back by 6 bases and J by 5 bases. The CDR3 region has the DNA TGTGCCAGCAGGCTTCGACAGGGGTTGTTGGACGAGCAGTACTTC. This encodes CASRLRQGLLDEQYF.

This clone was seen only a few times. This chain uses TRBV4-2 with TRBJ1-6, with TRBD1 as a possible D gene (6 bases). The CDR3 extends over 16 amino acids. V dropped 0 bases and J dropped 6 bases, with 12 bases sitting between them. The V gene's germline CDR1 is LGHNA and CDR2 YNFKEQ. This chain's CDR3 is CASSQEPQGANSPLHF. CDR3 sequence (DNA): TGTGCCAGCAGCCAAGAACCACAGGGAGCTAATTCACCCCTCCACTTT.

The CDR3 nucleotides read TGTGCCAGCACTCCCCCTGGGCGAATCCACGAGCAGTACTTC. Amino acid sequence: CASTPPGRIHEQYF. The chain has TRBV6-5 and TRBJ2-7; D gene ambiguous. The V and J ends lost 7 bases and 5 bases respectively, with 18 bases between them. The CDR3 is 14 residues long. The germline V gene encodes CDR1 MNHEY and CDR2 SVGAGI.

V and J are TRBV6-1 and TRBJ1-3; D unclear. Germline values: CDR1 MNHNS, CDR2 SASEGT. The V and J ends lost 1 base and 0 bases respectively, with 16 bases between them. CDR3 length: 18 amino acids. The CDR3: CASSEDPGAANSGNTIYF. CDR3 nucleotides: TGTGCCAGCAGTGAAGACCCAGGTGCTGCCAACTCTGGAAACACCATATATTTT.

This rearrangement joins TRBV5-8 to TRBJ2-1; D gene unclear. The V gene lost 0 bases and the J gene lost 6 bases, with 13 bases spanning the gap. CDR1 is SGHTS and CDR2 is YDEGEE in the germline V gene. CDR3 length: 15 amino acids. Here the CDR3 reads CASSLDTPTSNEQFF. As DNA, the CDR3 is TGTGCCAGCAGCTTGGATACCCCCACTTCCAATGAGCAGTTCTTC.

This chain joins TRBV7-2 and TRBJ2-7, with 13 bases aligning to TRBD2. Unmatched junction bases numbered 17, after V lost 5 bases and J lost 7 bases. Germline CDR1 reads SGHTA; CDR2 reads FQGNSA. CDR3 length equals 18 residues. CDR3 DNA sequence: TGTGCCAGCAGCCGCGGGGCGACTAGCGGGGGGCACCCCTGGGAGCAGTACTTC. Protein sequence: CASSRGATSGGHPWEQYF.

The sample holds a few counts of this clone. The gene calls are TRBV5-4 and TRBJ2-3; 11 bases match TRBD2. Germline V gives CDR1 SGHNT, CDR2 YYREEE (reference sequence). This CDR3 spans 15 amino acids. Trimming took 4 bases from V and 7 from J; bases not matched to a gene: 8. Here the CDR3 reads CASSRGLAGGYTQYF. Written as DNA, the CDR3 is TGTGCCAGCAGCCGGGGGCTAGCGGGGGGATATACGCAGTATTTT.